This TCR beta chain appears in the sequencing data of a study of T cells after somatic rescue of genetic block. Libraries were prepared by immunoSEQ multiplex PCR; TCRdb keeps only in-frame clonotypes and omits some of them. The sample has about 72,000 clones; approximately 91% are singletons. The germline gives CDR1 LGHNA, CDR2 YSLEER. This CDR3 has 15 residues. The V gene end was trimmed by 4 bases and the J gene end by 7 bases; junction bases not matched to a gene: 5. The TCR comes from a man aged 30 to 45. The gene calls are TRBV4-3 and TRBJ2-2; TRBD2 aligns across 11 bases. Sequenced: peripheral blood mononuclear cells (PBMCs). This chain's CDR3 is CASSLAGGSIGELFF. DNA of the CDR3: TGCGCCAGCAGCCTAGCGGGAGGGAGCATCGGGGAGCTGTTTTTT.